Presented here are 10 T cell receptor beta chains from one specimen sequenced in a study of shared clonotypes between healthy human individuals. The assay was immunoSEQ multiplex PCR, and TCRdb's table has in-frame clones only and misses some. The table includes around 330,000 clones, roughly 70% detected once. Input material: memory CD4+ T cells sorted from blood. Subset noted: CD45RA-negative fraction. The receptor source for this set is a man aged 30 to 39 in good health.

The V and J genes are TRBV6-1 and TRBJ2-5; D is possibly TRBD1 or TRBD2 (5 bases each). The CDR3 totals 15 residues. The germline V gene encodes CDR1 MNHNS and CDR2 SASEGT. Trimming left V 5 bases short and J 2 bases short, with 15 bases between. CDR3 DNA: TGTGCCAGCAGTAGCACCGGGGCAACTCAAGAGACCCAGTACTTC. Translating it yields CASSSTGATQETQYF.

Concerning this clone: It is unclear where the CDR3 begins or ends on the DNA, so no DNA is shown, and the CDR3 is as TCRdb lists it. The chain uses TRBV11-3 and TRBJ2-1; the DNA was not compared with TRBD2, the D call given in the table. The CDR3 is 14 amino acids long, termini counted. Germline V gene sequence: CDR1 SGHNT, CDR2 YENEEA. This CDR3 reads CASSFGPGSNEQFF.

The chain joins TRBV2 to TRBJ2-3, with D unclear. The CDR3 consists of 14 residues. CDR1 is SNHLY and CDR2 is FYNNEI in the germline V gene. Trimming took off 2 bases at V and 6 bases at J, with 12 bases between the two ends. The CDR3 region is CASSESAFGDTQYF. CDR3 nucleotides: TGTGCCAGCAGTGAATCCGCGTTTGGGGATACGCAGTATTTT.

The J gene is TRBJ2-1, the V gene TRBV29-1; tentative D call: TRBD1 (5 bases). The CDR3 is 11 amino acids. V shed 4 bases and J shed 8 bases, with 9 bases lying between them. The V gene's germline CDR1 is SQVTM and CDR2 ANQGSEA. The CDR3 DNA is TGCAGCGTTGGTTGGGGCGATGAGCAGTTCTTC. This translates into CSVGWGDEQFF.

The rearrangement links TRBV11-3 to TRBJ2-2, with D possibly matching TRBD1 (5 bases). The CDR3 totals 13 residues. Germline V gene data show CDR1 as SGHNT and CDR2 as YENEEA. Trimming pared 6 bases from V and 7 bases from J, leaving 12 bases between. CDR3 DNA sequence: TGTGCCAGCAGTCCAGGGTTTGGCGGGGAGCTGTTTTTT. This sequence encodes CASSPGFGGELFF.

This clone was detected once. The CDR3 DNA reads TGTGCCAGCAGCCAAGCTAGCGGGAGAGGAGGTGACGGGGAGCTGTTTTTT. Translation gives CASSQASGRGGDGELFF. V and J are TRBV4-2 and TRBJ2-2; 10 bases align to TRBD2. The CDR3 consists of 17 residues. The germline V gene encodes CDR1 LGHNA and CDR2 YNFKEQ. V lost 1 base to trimming and J lost 7 bases; unmatched junction nucleotides: 9.

The V and J genes are TRBV28 and TRBJ2-1; D is unresolved. The CDR3 runs to 14 residues. Germline loops: CDR1 MDHEN, CDR2 SYDVKM. V lost 6 bases to trimming and J lost 9 bases, with 18 bases between them. CDR3 in DNA: TGTGCCAGCAGCCGACCATCCCCCCTCGCTGAGCAGTTCTTC. Amino acids: CASSRPSPLAEQFF.

This clone was seen only a few times. This chain joins TRBV9 and TRBJ1-1, with 7 nucleotides matching TRBD1. The CDR3 totals 16 residues. Looked up from germline, CDR1 is SGDLS and CDR2 is YYNGEE. With V trimmed by 4 bases and J by 6 bases, 15 bases remained unmatched. The CDR3 DNA reads as TGTGCCAGCAGCAGTAGCCCCCCAGGGGGAGCGTCTGAAGCTTTCTTT. Its protein product is CASSSSPPGGASEAFF. The full variable domain, with the rest looked up from reference TRBV9 and TRBJ1-1, is DSGVTQTPKHLITATGQRVTLRCSPRSGDLSVYWYQQSLDQGLQFLIQYYNGEERAKGNILERFSAQQFPDLHSELNLSSLELGDSALYFCASSSSPPGGASEAFFGQGTRLTVV.

CDR3 loop: CASSLVGVTGELFF. The CDR3 DNA reads TGTGCCAGCAGCTTGGTAGGGGTGACCGGGGAGCTGTTTTTT. The chain combines TRBV5-6 with TRBJ2-2, with TRBD1 as a possible D gene (5 bases). CDR1 is SGHDT and CDR2 is YYEEEE in the germline V gene. V lost 0 bases to trimming and J lost 5 bases, with 8 bases between them. The CDR3 length is 14 residues.

The CDR3 bases are TGCGCCAGCAGCTTGGGAGGGGGCAACACTGAAGCTTTCTTT. Its translation is CASSLGGGNTEAFF. The chain joins TRBV5-1 to TRBJ1-1; 7 bases map to TRBD1. The germline gives CDR1 SGHRS, CDR2 YFSETQ. The CDR3 is 14 residues long. J gave up 2 bases and V 0 bases, and 1 base lay outside the gene matches.